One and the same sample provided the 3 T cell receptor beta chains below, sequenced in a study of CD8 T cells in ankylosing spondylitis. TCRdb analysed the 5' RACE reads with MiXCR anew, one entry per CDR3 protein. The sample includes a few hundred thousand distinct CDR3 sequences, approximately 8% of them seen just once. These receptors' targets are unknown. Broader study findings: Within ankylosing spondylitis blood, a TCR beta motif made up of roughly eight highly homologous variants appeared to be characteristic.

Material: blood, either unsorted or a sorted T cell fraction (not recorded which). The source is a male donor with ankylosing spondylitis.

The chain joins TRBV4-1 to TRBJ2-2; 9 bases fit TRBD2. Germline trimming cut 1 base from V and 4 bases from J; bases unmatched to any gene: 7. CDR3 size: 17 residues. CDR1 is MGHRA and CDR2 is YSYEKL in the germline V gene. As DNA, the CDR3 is TGCGCCAGCAGCCAAGTTGGGCTAGCGGGACTCACCGGGGAGCTGTTTTTT. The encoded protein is CASSQVGLAGLTGELFF.

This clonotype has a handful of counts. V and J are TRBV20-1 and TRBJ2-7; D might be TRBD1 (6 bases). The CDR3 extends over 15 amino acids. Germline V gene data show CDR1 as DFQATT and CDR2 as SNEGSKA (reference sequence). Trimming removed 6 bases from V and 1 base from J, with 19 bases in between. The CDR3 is CSAIERGRGSYEQYF. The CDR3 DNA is TGCAGTGCCATTGAAAGGGGCAGGGGTTCCTACGAGCAGTACTTC.

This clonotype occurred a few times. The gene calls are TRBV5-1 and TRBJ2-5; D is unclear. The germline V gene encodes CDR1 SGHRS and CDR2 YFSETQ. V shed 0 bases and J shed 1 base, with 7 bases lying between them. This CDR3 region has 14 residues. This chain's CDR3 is CASSLEPVQETQYF. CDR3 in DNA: TGCGCCAGCAGCTTGGAACCTGTCCAAGAGACCCAGTACTTC. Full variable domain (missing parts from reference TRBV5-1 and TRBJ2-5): KAGVTQTPRYLIKTRGQQVTLSCSPISGHRSVSWYQQTPGQGLQFLFEYFSETQRNKGNFPGRFSGRQFSNSRSEMNVSTLELGDSALYLCASSLEPVQETQYFGPGTRLLVL.